This T cell receptor beta chain was captured in a study of shared clonotypes between healthy human individuals. Overall study results and limits: Generally, naive subsets came out with larger estimated richness than memory subsets.

There are 15 residues in the CDR3. Germline V gene data show CDR1 as SGDLS and CDR2 as YYNGEE. V lost 7 bases and J lost 0; bases outside the gene matches: 7. This clone was seen only once. Its antigen remains unidentified. Study processing details: With immunoSEQ giving junction-only sequences and no quality scores, filtering differed. Generated by immunoSEQ multiplex PCR, the TCRdb table keeps only in-frame clones and is missing some. The V and J calls and clone size were taken over from that table, and D and trimming were inferred from the DNA. The sample records around 2,000,000 clones, over 85% being singletons.

The receptor was isolated from a man between 18 and 29 years old in good health. This chain joins TRBV9 and TRBJ2-7, with 10 bases lining up with TRBD2. Material: naive CD4+ T cells sorted from blood. Specified subset: CD45RA+ positively selected. CDR3 nucleotide sequence: TGTGCCAGCGGGGAGGGACTAGCGAGCTCCTACGAGCAGTACTTC. Translated, it gives CASGEGLASSYEQYF.